Described below is a single T cell receptor beta chain sequence and its context. PCR involved 60 Vbeta and 13 Jbeta primers. Some clones are missing from TCRdb's copy, which holds only in-frame ones; the method was immunoSEQ multiplex PCR. The table lists some 100,000 clones, about four fifths of them singletons. The CDR3 spans 12 residues. V was clipped by 1 base and J by 6 bases, with 7 bases between them. Germline V lookup: CDR1 SQVTM, CDR2 ANQGSEA. The data were obtained in a study of cytomegalovirus exposure and HLA in healthy donors. The V and J genes are TRBV29-1 and TRBJ1-5; D may be TRBD1 (5 bases). This receptor was identified in a female donor in good health and CMV-seropositive. Sample: PBMCs. Written as DNA, the CDR3 is TGCAGCGTTGAAGTGGGGGGTCAGCCCCAGCATTTT. Protein sequence: CSVEVGGQPQHF.